Following are 31 T cell receptor beta chains from one sample sequenced in a study of cytomegalovirus exposure and HLA in healthy donors. Produced via immunoSEQ multiplex PCR; TCRdb's table is partial and in-frame only. The sample lists under 150,000 clones; more than 75% were seen once. The sample comprised PBMCs. These receptors were collected from a man aged 18 to 35 in good health and CMV-seropositive.

The gene calls are TRBV11-3 and TRBJ2-1, with D unclear. The CDR3 is 11 residues long. Per the germline V gene, CDR1 is SGHNT and CDR2 is YENEEA. V was clipped by 10 bases and J by 7 bases, with 11 bases between them. The CDR3 nucleotides read TGTGCCACCTCAGGAAGGAATGAGCAGTTCTTC. Its protein is CATSGRNEQFF.

This chain uses TRBV6-6 with TRBJ1-5; D is possibly TRBD1 (6 bases). Trimming cost V 2 bases and J 6 bases, with 17 bases left between them. The CDR3 sequence is 16 residues long. The V gene's germline CDR1 is MNHNY and CDR2 SVGAGI (reference sequence). This chain's CDR3 is CASSYQTRGAFQPQHF. The CDR3 DNA follows: TGTGCCAGCAGTTACCAGACTCGGGGGGCTTTTCAGCCCCAGCATTTT.

This chain joins TRBV30 and TRBJ2-1; D unresolved. The CDR3 totals 16 residues. Germline V gene data show CDR1 as GTSNPN and CDR2 as SVGIG (reference sequence). The germline V and J ends were trimmed by 0 bases and 10 bases, with 22 bases remaining between them. The CDR3 protein is CAWSVLKLSLPREQFF. CDR3 nucleotide sequence: TGTGCCTGGAGTGTACTTAAATTGAGTCTACCCAGGGAGCAGTTCTTC.

The chain employs TRBV5-4 and TRBJ2-3; D not resolved. Trimming removed 1 base at V and 0 bases at J, with 12 bases between. Germline CDR1 reads SGHNT; CDR2 reads YYREEE (reference sequence). The CDR3 contains 16 residues. CDR3 DNA: TGTGCCAGCAGCTTGTTTGTCTCGTTAAGCACAGATACGCAGTATTTT. Translating it yields CASSLFVSLSTDTQYF.

This chain uses TRBV5-6 with TRBJ1-2, with a weak D call TRBD1 (5 bases). Germline values: CDR1 SGHDT, CDR2 YYEEEE. This CDR3 spans 15 amino acids. V was pared by 0 bases and J by 3 bases, with 12 bases between. CDR3 protein: CASSLGAGRDYGYTF. The CDR3 DNA follows: TGTGCCAGCAGCTTGGGGGCAGGGCGAGACTATGGCTACACCTTC.

The chain uses TRBV6-5 and TRBJ2-7; 9 positions agree with TRBD1. Germline values: CDR1 MNHEY, CDR2 SVGAGI. The V gene end was trimmed by 6 bases and the J gene end by 0 bases; junction bases not matched to a gene: 3. The CDR3 is 14 amino acids. Here the CDR3 reads CASSRDRVSYEQYF. The CDR3 nucleotides are TGTGCCAGCAGCCGGGACAGGGTCTCCTACGAGCAGTACTTC.

CDR3 in amino acids: CASRSIDTQYF. CDR3 bases: TGTGCCAGCAGGTCAATAGATACGCAGTATTTT. The J gene is TRBJ2-3, the V gene TRBV2; D not resolved. Germline V gene sequence: CDR1 SNHLY, CDR2 FYNNEI. The V end lost 6 bases, the J end lost 5 bases, and 6 bases lay between the germline ends. This CDR3 region has 11 residues.

The chain recombines TRBV7-9 with TRBJ2-1; no clear D. This CDR3 has 15 residues. V was pared by 4 bases and J by 9 bases, with 19 bases between. CDR1 is SEHNR and CDR2 is FQNEAQ in the germline V gene (reference sequence). The DNA for the CDR3 is TGTGCCAGCAGCTCCGGAGCCCGGATGACCCGTGAGCAGTTCTTC. Its protein is CASSSGARMTREQFF.

The chain employs TRBV7-6 and TRBJ2-5, with D perhaps matching TRBD2 (6 bases). The CDR3 loop spans 13 amino acids. Germline CDR1 is SGHVS and CDR2 is FNYEAQ. The V end lost 4 bases, the J end lost 3 bases, and 9 bases lay between the germline ends. For the CDR3, the DNA is TGTGCCAGCAGCTGGCCGGGAGAAGAGACCCAGTACTTC. Translation gives CASSWPGEETQYF.

The chain combines TRBV21-1 with TRBJ1-2. TRBV21-1 is a pseudogene. There are 18 residues in the CDR3. In nucleotides, the CDR3 is TGTGCCAGCAGCAAACAACTGATAGAAAGAGATTCTAACTATGGCTACACCTTC. This encodes CASSKQLIERDSNYGYTF.

This clone was seen a single time. V and J are TRBV6-5 and TRBJ2-7, with 7 bases identical to TRBD1. With V trimmed by 4 bases and J by 2 bases, 8 bases remained unmatched. The CDR3 covers 15 residues. Germline V CDR1 and CDR2: MNHEY, SVGAGI. CDR3 in amino acids: CASSSPGQPTYEQYF. The CDR3 nucleotides read TGTGCCAGCAGTTCCCCGGGACAGCCTACCTACGAGCAGTACTTC.

A few counts support this clone. This chain links TRBV19 with TRBJ1-6, with D possibly matching TRBD1 (6 bases). The CDR3 runs 14 residues. The germline CDR1 and CDR2 sequences are LNHDA and SQIVND (reference sequence). Trimming pared 3 bases from V and 4 bases from J, leaving 7 bases between. The CDR3 DNA sequence: TGTGCCAGTAGTATGGACAGTTATAATTCACCCCTCCACTTT. Encoded protein: CASSMDSYNSPLHF.

The chain joins TRBV27 to TRBJ2-1; D gene uncertain. The germline V and J ends were trimmed by 5 bases and 5 bases, with 4 bases remaining between them. CDR3 length: 11 residues. Per germline, CDR1 MNHEY and CDR2 SMNVEV (reference sequence). CDR3 in amino acids: CASSVNNEQFF. For the CDR3, the DNA is TGTGCCAGCAGTGTCAACAATGAGCAGTTCTTC.

The chain combines TRBV19 with TRBJ1-2; 10 bases match TRBD1. J was trimmed by 7 bases and V by 10 bases; bases with no gene match: 6. This CDR3 region has 12 residues. Looked up from germline, CDR1 is LNHDA and CDR2 is SQIVND (reference sequence). The CDR3 region has the DNA TGTGCCACCGGGACAGGGGAGGGTGGCTACACCTTC. Its translation is CATGTGEGGYTF.

The V gene is TRBV18, the J gene TRBJ2-3; TRBD2 matches 8 bases. The length of the CDR3 is 14 residues. The germline V gene encodes CDR1 KGHSH and CDR2 LQKENI. Trimming removed 3 bases from V and 1 base from J; junction bases left unmatched: 0. This CDR3 reads CASSPSGGTDTQYF. CDR3 sequence (DNA): TGTGCCAGCTCACCTAGCGGGGGCACAGATACGCAGTATTTT.

The chain uses TRBV7-5 and TRBJ1-5. TRBV7-5 is a pseudogene segment. This CDR3 has 15 residues. The CDR3 region has the DNA TGTGCCAGAACCGCATACACGAGGGGCAATCAGCCCCAGCATTTT. Protein: CARTAYTRGNQPQHF.

The CDR3 DNA sequence: TGTGCCAGCAGCTCCTGGACTGCAACAGATACGCAGTATTTT. Its translation: CASSSWTATDTQYF. This rearrangement joins TRBV7-8 to TRBJ2-3; tentatively, D is TRBD2 (5 bases). Per the germline V gene, CDR1 is SGHVS and CDR2 is FQNEAQ. This CDR3 is 14 amino acids long. The V end was cut by 4 bases, the J end by 3 bases, with 11 bases between.

The chain is built from TRBV27 and TRBJ1-2, with 10 bases lining up with TRBD1. Germline CDR1 and CDR2: MNHEY and SMNVEV (reference sequence). This CDR3 contains 14 residues. J gave up 4 bases and V 2 bases, and 1 base lay outside the gene matches. The CDR3 nucleotides read TGTGCCAGCAGTTTAGGGGACAGGGGCTATGGCTACACCTTC. Protein: CASSLGDRGYGYTF.

V usage is TRBV18 and J usage is TRBJ2-3; 8 bases map to TRBD1. The trim removed 2 bases at V and 3 bases at J, leaving 7 bases unmatched. CDR3 size: 16 residues. Germline lookup yields CDR1 KGHSH and CDR2 LQKENI. The CDR3 nucleotides are TGTGCCAGCTCACCAAACCGCTGGACAGGGACAGATACGCAGTATTTT. It translates to CASSPNRWTGTDTQYF.

J is TRBJ2-3 and V is TRBV4-2, with 11 bases lining up with TRBD2. Trimming took 0 bases from V and 14 from J; bases not matched to a gene: 16. This CDR3 is 17 amino acids long. Germline assignment: CDR1 LGHNA and CDR2 YNFKEQ. CDR3 nucleotide sequence: TGTGCCAGCAGCCAAGAAGGTAGCGGGGGGGCTGCAACAAGCCCGTATTTT. It specifies CASSQEGSGGAATSPYF.

The chain recombines TRBV10-3 with TRBJ1-2; TRBD1 matches 10 bases. The CDR3 is 16 residues long. J was trimmed by 1 base and V by 3 bases; bases with no gene match: 5. Germline loops: CDR1 ENHRY, CDR2 SYGVKD. As DNA, the CDR3 is TGTGCCATCAGTGAAGGGACAGGGGCCTTTAACTATGGCTACACCTTC. It translates to CAISEGTGAFNYGYTF.

Here the CDR3 reads CACCHSSPGLWEGYGYTF. CDR3 nucleotide sequence: TGTGCCTGCTGTCATTCCTCCCCGGGTCTCTGGGAGGGCTATGGCTACACCTTC. This sequence joins TRBV30 and TRBJ1-2; D call uncertain. V was shortened by 6 bases and J by 4 bases, with 30 bases between the two germline ends. The CDR3 covers 18 residues. CDR1 GTSNPN and CDR2 SVGIG come from the germline V gene (reference sequence).

The chain couples TRBV30 to TRBJ2-3; 11 bases are shared with TRBD2. V was pared by 7 bases and J by 1 base, with 7 bases of the junction left unmatched. This CDR3 is built from 15 residues. Germline CDR1 and CDR2: GTSNPN and SVGIG (reference sequence). CDR3 bases: TGTGCCTTTAGCGGGAGGGCCTGGGGCACAGATACGCAGTATTTT. Its protein product is CAFSGRAWGTDTQYF. The variable domain in full, with the rest retrieved from reference TRBV30 and TRBJ2-3, is SQTIHQWPATLVQPVGSPLSLECTVEGTSNPNLYWYRQAAGRGLQLLFYSVGIGQISSEVPQNLSASRPQDRQFILSSKKLLLSDSGFYLCAFSGRAWGTDTQYFGPGTRLTVL.

V and J are TRBV6-6 and TRBJ2-7; no reliable D call. The CDR3 loop spans 14 amino acids. V was pared by 5 bases and J by 1 base, with 12 bases between. Per germline, CDR1 MNHNY and CDR2 SVGAGI (reference sequence). The CDR3 nucleotides are TGTGCCAGCAGTCAATTACAGAGATCCTACGAGCAGTACTTC. It specifies CASSQLQRSYEQYF.

This clone was found once. The chain combines TRBV5-4 with TRBJ2-2; TRBD2 might be the D (6 bases). Germline V gives CDR1 SGHNT, CDR2 YYREEE (reference sequence). This CDR3 spans 14 amino acids. Trimming pared 6 bases from V and 5 bases from J, leaving 14 bases between. The CDR3 here is CASTPLAGTGELFF. CDR3 DNA: TGTGCCAGCACTCCTCTGGCGGGGACCGGGGAGCTGTTTTTT.

The chain is built from TRBV5-1 and TRBJ2-1; D call uncertain. V lost 0 bases to trimming and J lost 3 bases, with 10 bases between them. This CDR3 is built from 15 residues. Per germline, CDR1 SGHRS and CDR2 YFSETQ. The CDR3 spells CASSLDYPRYNEQFF. The CDR3 DNA reads as TGCGCCAGCAGCTTGGACTATCCTCGCTACAATGAGCAGTTCTTC.

A note on this clone: This sample includes further DNA sequences coding for the same CDR3. The CDR3 DNA reads TGTGCCAGCAGTCCCCGGTATAGCAATCAGCCCCAGCATTTT. It encodes CASSPRYSNQPQHF. The rearrangement joins TRBV27 to TRBJ1-5; D gene unclear. The V end was cut by 5 bases, the J end by 0 bases, with 8 bases between. CDR3 length: 14 residues. Germline CDR1 and CDR2: MNHEY and SMNVEV (reference sequence).

The V call is TRBV5-1, the J call TRBJ1-1; no clear D gene. V shed 0 bases and J shed 1 base, with 10 bases lying between them. The CDR3 is 15 residues long. Germline CDR1 SGHRS, CDR2 YFSETQ. The CDR3 spells CASSLVADTNTEAFF. CDR3 bases: TGCGCCAGCAGCTTGGTCGCAGATACGAACACTGAAGCTTTCTTT. The whole variable domain, remainder taken from reference TRBV5-1 and TRBJ1-1, is KAGVTQTPRYLIKTRGQQVTLSCSPISGHRSVSWYQQTPGQGLQFLFEYFSETQRNKGNFPGRFSGRQFSNSRSEMNVSTLELGDSALYLCASSLVADTNTEAFFGQGTRLTVV.

This clone was seen a single time. This chain joins TRBV6-5 and TRBJ1-1; 8 bases map to TRBD1. Germline V CDR1 and CDR2: MNHEY, SVGAGI. With 8 bases clipped from V and 3 bases from J, the junction kept 5 bases outside the gene matches. The CDR3 consists of 13 residues. CDR3 loop: CASRQGLYTEAFF. As DNA, the CDR3 is TGTGCCAGCCGACAGGGGTTATACACTGAAGCTTTCTTT.

This chain links TRBV7-2 with TRBJ2-3; 12 nucleotides align to TRBD2. The CDR3 has 15 residues. Germline V gene data show CDR1 as SGHTA and CDR2 as FQGNSA. J gave up 3 bases and V 6 bases, and 4 bases lay outside the gene matches. This chain's CDR3 is CASSYTSGRTDTQYF. In DNA, the CDR3 is TGTGCCAGCAGTTATACTAGCGGGAGGACAGATACGCAGTATTTT.

This clone occurred many times. V usage is TRBV11-2 and J usage is TRBJ2-1; maybe TRBD1 (6 bases). V shed 5 bases and J shed 11 bases, with 10 bases lying between them. This CDR3 has 11 residues. Germline loops: CDR1 SGHAT, CDR2 FQNNGV. CDR3: CASSTGTKQFF. DNA of the CDR3: TGTGCCAGCAGCACCGGGACAAAGCAGTTCTTC.